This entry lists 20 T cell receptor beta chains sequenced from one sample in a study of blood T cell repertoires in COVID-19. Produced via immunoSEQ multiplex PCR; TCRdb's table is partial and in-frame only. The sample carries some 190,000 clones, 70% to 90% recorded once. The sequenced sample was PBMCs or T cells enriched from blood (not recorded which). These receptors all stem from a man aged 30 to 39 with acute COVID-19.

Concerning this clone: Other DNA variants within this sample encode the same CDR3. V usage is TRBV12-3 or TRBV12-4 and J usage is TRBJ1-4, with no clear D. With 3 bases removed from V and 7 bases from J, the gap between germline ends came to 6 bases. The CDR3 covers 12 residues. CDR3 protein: CASSFPREKLFF. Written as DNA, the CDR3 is TGTGCCAGCAGTTTTCCGCGTGAAAAACTGTTTTTT.

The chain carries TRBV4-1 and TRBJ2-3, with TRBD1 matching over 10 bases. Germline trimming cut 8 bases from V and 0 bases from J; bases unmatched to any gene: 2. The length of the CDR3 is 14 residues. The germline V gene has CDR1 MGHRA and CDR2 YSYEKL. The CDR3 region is CASRQGASTDTQYF. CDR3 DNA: TGCGCCAGCCGACAGGGGGCTAGCACAGATACGCAGTATTTT.

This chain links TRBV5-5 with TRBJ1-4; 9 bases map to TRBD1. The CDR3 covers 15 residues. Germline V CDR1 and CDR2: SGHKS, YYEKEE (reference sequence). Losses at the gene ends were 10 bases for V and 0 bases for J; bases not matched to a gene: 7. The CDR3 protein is CADRGNFATNEKLFF. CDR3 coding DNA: TGTGCCGACAGGGGGAACTTTGCAACTAATGAAAAACTGTTTTTT.

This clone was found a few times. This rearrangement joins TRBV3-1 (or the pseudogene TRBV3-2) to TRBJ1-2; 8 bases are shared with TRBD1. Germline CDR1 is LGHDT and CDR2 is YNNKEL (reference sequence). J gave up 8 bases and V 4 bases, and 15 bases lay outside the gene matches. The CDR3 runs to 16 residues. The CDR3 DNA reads TGTGCCAGCAGCCGGGAAGGACAGGGAAAGTTGCGGGGCTACACCTTC. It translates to CASSREGQGKLRGYTF.

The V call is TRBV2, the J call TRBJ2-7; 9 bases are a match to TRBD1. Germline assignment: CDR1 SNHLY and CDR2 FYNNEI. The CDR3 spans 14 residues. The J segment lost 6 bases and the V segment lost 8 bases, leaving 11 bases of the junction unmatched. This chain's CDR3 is CASDKSGTGFEQYF. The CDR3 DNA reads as TGTGCCAGCGATAAATCCGGGACAGGGTTCGAGCAGTACTTC.

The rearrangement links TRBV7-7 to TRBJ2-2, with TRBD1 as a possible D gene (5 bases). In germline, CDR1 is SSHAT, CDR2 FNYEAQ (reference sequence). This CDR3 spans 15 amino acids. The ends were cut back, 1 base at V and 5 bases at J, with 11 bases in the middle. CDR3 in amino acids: CASSLGGAGTGELFF. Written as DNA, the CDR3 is TGTGCCAGCAGCTTAGGGGGCGCCGGGACCGGGGAGCTGTTTTTT. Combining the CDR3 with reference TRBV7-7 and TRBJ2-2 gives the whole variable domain GAGVSQSPRYKVTKRGQDVTLRCDPISSHATLYWYQQALGQGPEFLTYFNYEAQPDKSGLPSDRFSAERPEGSISTLTIQRTEQRDSAMYRCASSLGGAGTGELFFGEGSRLTVL.

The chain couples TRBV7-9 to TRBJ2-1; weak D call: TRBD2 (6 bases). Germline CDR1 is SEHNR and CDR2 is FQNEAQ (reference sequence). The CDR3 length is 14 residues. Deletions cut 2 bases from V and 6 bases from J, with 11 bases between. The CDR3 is CASSLTQGGNEQFF. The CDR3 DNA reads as TGTGCCAGCAGCTTAACGCAGGGAGGCAATGAGCAGTTCTTC.

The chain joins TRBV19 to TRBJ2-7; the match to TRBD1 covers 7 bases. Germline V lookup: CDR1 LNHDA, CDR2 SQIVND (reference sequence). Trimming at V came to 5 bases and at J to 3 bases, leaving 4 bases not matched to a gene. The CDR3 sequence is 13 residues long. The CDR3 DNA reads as TGTGCCAGTAGTTACAGGGGCTACTACGAGCAGTACTTC. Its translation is CASSYRGYYEQYF.

CDR3 coding DNA: TGTGCCAGCAGTCCCCCAAAGGCGGCTGGGGCCAACGTCCTGACTTTC. It codes for CASSPPKAAGANVLTF. V is TRBV27 and J is TRBJ2-6; D is unresolved. This CDR3 is built from 16 residues. V was shortened by 5 bases and J by 2 bases, with 13 bases between the two germline ends. CDR1 and CDR2 (germline): MNHEY, SMNVEV (reference sequence).

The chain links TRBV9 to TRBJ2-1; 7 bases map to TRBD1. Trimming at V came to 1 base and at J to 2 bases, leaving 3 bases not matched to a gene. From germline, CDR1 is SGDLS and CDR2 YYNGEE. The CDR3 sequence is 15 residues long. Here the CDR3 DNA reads TGTGCCAGCAGCGTAAAGGGGGCGGCCTACAATGAGCAGTTCTTC. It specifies CASSVKGAAYNEQFF.

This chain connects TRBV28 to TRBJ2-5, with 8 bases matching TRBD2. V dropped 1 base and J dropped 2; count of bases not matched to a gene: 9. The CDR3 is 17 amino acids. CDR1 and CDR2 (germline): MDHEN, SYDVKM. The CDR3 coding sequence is TGTGCCAGCAGTTTATCCGGGGGGGGAGATTTACAAGAGACCCAGTACTTC. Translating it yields CASSLSGGGDLQETQYF.

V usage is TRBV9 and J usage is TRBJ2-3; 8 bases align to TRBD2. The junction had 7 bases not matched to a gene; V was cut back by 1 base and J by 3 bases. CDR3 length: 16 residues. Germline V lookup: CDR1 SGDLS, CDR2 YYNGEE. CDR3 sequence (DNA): TGTGCCAGCAGCGTAAATACGGGGGGGCGAACAGATACGCAGTATTTT. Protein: CASSVNTGGRTDTQYF.

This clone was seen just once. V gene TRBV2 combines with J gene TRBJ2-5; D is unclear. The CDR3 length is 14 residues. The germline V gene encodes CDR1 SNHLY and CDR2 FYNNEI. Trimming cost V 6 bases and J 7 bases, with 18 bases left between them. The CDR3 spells CASRPLESSLTQYF. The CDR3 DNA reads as TGTGCCAGCAGGCCCCTGGAGAGTAGTCTGACCCAGTACTTC.

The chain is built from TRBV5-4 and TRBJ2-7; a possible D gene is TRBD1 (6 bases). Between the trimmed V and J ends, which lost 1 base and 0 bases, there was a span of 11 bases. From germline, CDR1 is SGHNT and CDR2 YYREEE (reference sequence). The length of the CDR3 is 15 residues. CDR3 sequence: CASSLRQAPSYEQYF. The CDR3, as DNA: TGTGCCAGCAGCTTGCGACAGGCTCCCTCCTACGAGCAGTACTTC.

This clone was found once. Here the CDR3 reads CVSQGTSTDTQYF. CDR3 coding DNA: TGTGTCTCACAGGGAACTAGCACAGATACGCAGTATTTT. This chain uses TRBV2 with TRBJ2-3; D might be TRBD1 (6 bases). The CDR3 extends over 13 amino acids. Germline V CDR1 and CDR2: SNHLY, FYNNEI.

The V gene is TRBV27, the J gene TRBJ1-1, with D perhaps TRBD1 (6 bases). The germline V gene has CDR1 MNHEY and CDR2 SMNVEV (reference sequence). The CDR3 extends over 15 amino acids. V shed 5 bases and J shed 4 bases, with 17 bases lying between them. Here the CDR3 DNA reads TGTGCCAGCAGTGCGCAGGGGACGGGTAGCACTGAAGCTTTCTTT. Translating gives CASSAQGTGSTEAFF.

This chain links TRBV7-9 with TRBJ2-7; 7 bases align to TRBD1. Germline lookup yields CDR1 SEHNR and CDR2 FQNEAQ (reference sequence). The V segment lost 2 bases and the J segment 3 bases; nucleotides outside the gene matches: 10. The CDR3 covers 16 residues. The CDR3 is CASSLISGQKGYEQYF. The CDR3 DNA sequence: TGTGCCAGCAGCTTAATCTCGGGACAGAAAGGCTACGAGCAGTACTTC.

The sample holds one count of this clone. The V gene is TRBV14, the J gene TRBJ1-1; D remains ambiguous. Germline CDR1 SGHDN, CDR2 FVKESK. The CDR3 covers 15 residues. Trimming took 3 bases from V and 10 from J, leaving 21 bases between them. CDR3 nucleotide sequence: TGTGCCAGCAGCCAGCTGGCAGGTGATCAGAAACGAGCTTTCTTT. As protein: CASSQLAGDQKRAFF.

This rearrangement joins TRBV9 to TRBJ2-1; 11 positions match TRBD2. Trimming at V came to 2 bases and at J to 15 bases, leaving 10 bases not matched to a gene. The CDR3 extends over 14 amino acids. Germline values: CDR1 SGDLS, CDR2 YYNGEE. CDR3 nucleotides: TGTGCCAGCAGCGTTCTAGCGGGGGGCCCCCCTTGGTTCTTC. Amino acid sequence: CASSVLAGGPPWFF.

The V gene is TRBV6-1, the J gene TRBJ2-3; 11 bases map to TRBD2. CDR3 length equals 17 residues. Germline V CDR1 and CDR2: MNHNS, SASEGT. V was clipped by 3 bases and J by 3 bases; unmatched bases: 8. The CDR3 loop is CASSEGISGGATDTQYF. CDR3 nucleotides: TGTGCCAGCAGTGAGGGGATTAGCGGGGGGGCAACAGATACGCAGTATTTT.